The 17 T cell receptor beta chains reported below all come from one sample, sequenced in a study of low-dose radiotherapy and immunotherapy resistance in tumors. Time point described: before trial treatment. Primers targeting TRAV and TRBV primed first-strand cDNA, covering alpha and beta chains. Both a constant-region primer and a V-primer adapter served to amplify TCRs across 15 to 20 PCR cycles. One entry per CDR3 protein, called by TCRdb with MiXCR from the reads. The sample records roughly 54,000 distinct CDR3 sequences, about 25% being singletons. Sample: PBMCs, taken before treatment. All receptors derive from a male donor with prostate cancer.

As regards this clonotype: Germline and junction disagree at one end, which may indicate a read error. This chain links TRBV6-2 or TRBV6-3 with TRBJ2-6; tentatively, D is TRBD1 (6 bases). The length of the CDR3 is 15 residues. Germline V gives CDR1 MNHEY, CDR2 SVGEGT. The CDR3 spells CSSSKGVTGANVLTF. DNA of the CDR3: TGCTCCAGCTCGAAGGGGGTGACTGGGGCCAACGTCCTGACTTTC.

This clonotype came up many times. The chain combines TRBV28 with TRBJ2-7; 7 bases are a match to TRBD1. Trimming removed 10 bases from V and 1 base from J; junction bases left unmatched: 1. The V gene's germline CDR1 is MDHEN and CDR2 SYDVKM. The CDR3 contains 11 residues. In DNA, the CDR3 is TGTGCCATACAGGGGTCCTACGAGCAGTACTTC. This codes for CAIQGSYEQYF. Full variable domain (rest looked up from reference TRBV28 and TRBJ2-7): DVKVTQSSRYLVKRTGEKVFLECVQDMDHENMFWYRQDPGLGLRLIYFSYDVKMKEKGDIPEGYSVSREKKERFSLILESASTNQTSMYLCAIQGSYEQYFGPGTRLTVT.

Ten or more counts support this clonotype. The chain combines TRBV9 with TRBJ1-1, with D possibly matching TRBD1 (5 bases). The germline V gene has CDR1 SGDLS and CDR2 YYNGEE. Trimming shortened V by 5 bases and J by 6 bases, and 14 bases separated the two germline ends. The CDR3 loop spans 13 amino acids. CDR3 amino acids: CASSVRGFSEAFF. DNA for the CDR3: TGTGCCAGCAGTGTTAGGGGTTTCTCTGAAGCTTTCTTT.

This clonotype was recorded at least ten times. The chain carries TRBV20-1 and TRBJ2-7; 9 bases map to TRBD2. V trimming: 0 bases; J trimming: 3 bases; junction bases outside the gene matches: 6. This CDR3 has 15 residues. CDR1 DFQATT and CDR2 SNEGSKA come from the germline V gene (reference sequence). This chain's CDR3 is CSAREASGTVYEQYF. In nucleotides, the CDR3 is TGCAGTGCTAGAGAAGCTAGCGGGACCGTCTACGAGCAGTACTTC.

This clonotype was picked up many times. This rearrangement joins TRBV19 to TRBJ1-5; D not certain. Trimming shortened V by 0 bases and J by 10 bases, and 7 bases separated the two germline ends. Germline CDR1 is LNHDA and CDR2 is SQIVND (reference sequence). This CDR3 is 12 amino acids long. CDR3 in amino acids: CASSIDKIPQHF. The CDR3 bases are TGTGCCAGTAGTATAGATAAGATTCCCCAGCATTTT.

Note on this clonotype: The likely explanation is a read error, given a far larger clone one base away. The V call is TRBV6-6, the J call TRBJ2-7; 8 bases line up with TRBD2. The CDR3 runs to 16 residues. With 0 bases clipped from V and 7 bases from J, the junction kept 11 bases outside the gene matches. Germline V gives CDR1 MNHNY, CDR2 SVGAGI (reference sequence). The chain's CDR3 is CASSYSSGATYNEQYF. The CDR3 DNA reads TGTGCCAGCAGTTACTCTAGCGGGGCTACATACAATGAGCAGTACTTC.

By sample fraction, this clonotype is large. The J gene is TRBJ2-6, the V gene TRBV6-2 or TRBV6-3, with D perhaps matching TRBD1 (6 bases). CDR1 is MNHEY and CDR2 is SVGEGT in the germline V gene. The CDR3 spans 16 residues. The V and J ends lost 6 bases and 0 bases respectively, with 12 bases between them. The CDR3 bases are TGTGCCAGCAGGGGGACATCGAGCTCTGGGGCCAACGTCCTGACTTTC. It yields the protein CASRGTSSSGANVLTF.

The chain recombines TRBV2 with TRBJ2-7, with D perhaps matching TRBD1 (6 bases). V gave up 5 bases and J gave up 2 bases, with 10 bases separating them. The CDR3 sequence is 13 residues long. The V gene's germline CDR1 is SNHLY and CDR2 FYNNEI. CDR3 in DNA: TGTGCCAGCAGTTTCAACAGGGCCTACGAGCAGTACTTC. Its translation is CASSFNRAYEQYF.

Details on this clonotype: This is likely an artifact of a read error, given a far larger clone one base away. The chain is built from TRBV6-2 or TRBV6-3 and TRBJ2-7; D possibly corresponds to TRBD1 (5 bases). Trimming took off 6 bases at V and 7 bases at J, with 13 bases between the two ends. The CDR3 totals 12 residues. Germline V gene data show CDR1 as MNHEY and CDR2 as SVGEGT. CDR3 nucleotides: TGTGCCAGCAGGGACCGGCCAGGGGAGCAGTACTTC. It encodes CASRDRPGEQYF.

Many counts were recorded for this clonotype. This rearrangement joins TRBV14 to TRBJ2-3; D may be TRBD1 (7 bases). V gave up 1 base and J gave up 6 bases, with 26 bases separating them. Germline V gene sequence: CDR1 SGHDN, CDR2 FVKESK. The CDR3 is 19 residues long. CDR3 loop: CASSQAGRDAGTQGDTQYF. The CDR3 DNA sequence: TGTGCCAGCAGCCAAGCGGGAAGGGATGCGGGGACACAGGGGGATACGCAGTATTTT.

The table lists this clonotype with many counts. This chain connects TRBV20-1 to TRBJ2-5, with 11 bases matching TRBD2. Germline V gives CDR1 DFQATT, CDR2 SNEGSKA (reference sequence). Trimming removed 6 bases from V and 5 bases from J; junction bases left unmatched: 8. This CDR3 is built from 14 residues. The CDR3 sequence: CSAGTSGGVETQYF. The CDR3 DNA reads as TGCAGTGCCGGTACTAGCGGGGGAGTGGAGACCCAGTACTTC.

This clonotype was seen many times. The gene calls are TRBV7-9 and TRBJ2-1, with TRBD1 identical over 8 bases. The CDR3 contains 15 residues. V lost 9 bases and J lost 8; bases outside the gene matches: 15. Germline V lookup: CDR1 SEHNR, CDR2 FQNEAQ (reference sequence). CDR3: CASRSGTGLRDEQFF. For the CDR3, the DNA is TGTGCCAGTAGGTCCGGGACAGGACTTCGCGATGAGCAGTTCTTC.

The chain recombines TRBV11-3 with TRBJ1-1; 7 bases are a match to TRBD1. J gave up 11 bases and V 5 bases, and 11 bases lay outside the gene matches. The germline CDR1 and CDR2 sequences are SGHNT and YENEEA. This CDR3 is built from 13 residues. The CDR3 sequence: CASSTPSGGAAFF. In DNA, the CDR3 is TGTGCCAGCAGCACACCCTCAGGGGGTGCCGCTTTCTTT. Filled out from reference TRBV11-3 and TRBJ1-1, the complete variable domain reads EAGVVQSPRYKIIEKKQPVAFWCNPISGHNTLYWYLQNLGQGPELLIRYENEEAVDDSQLPKDRFSAERLKGVDSTLKIQPAELGDSAVYLCASSTPSGGAAFFGQGTRLTVV.

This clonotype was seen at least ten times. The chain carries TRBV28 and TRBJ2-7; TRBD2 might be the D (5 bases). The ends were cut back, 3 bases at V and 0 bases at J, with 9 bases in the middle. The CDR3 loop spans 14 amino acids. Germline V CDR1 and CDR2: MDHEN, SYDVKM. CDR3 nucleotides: TGTGCCAGCAGTTTGAGCGGACGCTCCTACGAGCAGTACTTC. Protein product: CASSLSGRSYEQYF.

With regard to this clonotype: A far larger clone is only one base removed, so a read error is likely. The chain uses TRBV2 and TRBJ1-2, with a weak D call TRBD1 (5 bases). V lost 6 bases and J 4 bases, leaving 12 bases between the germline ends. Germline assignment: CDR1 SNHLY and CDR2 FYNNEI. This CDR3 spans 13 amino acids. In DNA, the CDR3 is TGTGCCAGCAGCTACGGGGGTCCCTATGGCTACACCTTC. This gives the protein CASSYGGPYGYTF.

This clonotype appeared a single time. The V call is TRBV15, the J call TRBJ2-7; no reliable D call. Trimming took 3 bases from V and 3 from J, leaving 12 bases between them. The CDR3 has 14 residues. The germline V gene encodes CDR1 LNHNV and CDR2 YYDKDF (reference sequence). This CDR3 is CATSRVALDYEQYF. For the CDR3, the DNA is TGTGCCACCAGCAGGGTGGCCCTAGACTACGAGCAGTACTTC. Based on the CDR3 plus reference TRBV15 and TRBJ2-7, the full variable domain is DAMVIQNPRYQVTQFGKPVTLSCSQTLNHNVMYWYQQKSSQAPKLLFHYYDKDFNNEADTPDNFQSRRPNTSFCFLDIRSPGLGDTAMYLCATSRVALDYEQYFGPGTRLTVT.

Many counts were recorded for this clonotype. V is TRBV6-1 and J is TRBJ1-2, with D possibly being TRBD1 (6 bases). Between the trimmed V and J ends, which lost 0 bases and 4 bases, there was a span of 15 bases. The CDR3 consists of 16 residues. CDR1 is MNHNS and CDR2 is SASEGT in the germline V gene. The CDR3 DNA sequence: TGTGCCAGCAGTGAAGCGCAACCGGGGGGCGGCTATGGCTACACCTTC. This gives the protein CASSEAQPGGGYGYTF.